The rows below give T cell receptor beta chains drawn from one sample of a study of identical twins. In TCRdb, the 5' RACE reads were re-called with MiXCR into one record per CDR3 protein. The sample shows 550,000 to 700,000 distinct CDR3 sequences, about 20% of them seen only once. This sample also appeared in a second study, on T cells expressing NK-cell markers.

Material: PBMCs. The receptor set was obtained from a woman under 30 in good health. CDR3s include the opening cysteine and the closing phenylalanine or tryptophan. Fields, in order: D gene, V gene, J gene, clone size, CDR3 DNA, CDR3 protein. The D gene is left open where the match is weak. A row's size may be missing; if present it is once, few, many or a size class.

>TRBD2|TRBV20-1|TRBJ2-2|-
TGCAGTGCTAGGGGGGGGGGATGGAACACCGGGGAGCTGTTTTTT
CSARGGGWNTGELFF
>TRBD1|TRBV4-2|TRBJ2-7|many
TGTGCCAGCAGCCCGTTGGACAGGGAGTCCTACGAGCAGTACTTC
CASSPLDRESYEQYF
>TRBD2|TRBV5-1|TRBJ2-5|-
TGCGCCAGCAGCCCTACACTAGCGGGGTCACAAGAGACCCAGTACTTC
CASSPTLAGSQETQYF
>-|TRBV12-3/TRBV12-4|TRBJ2-7|many
TGTGCCAGCAGTTTAAAGGCCTACGAGCAGTACTTC
CASSLKAYEQYF
>-|TRBV11-1|TRBJ2-5|-
TGTGCCAGCAGCTTACTGTTTGCGACAAGCGGCCAACAGACCCAGTACTTC
CASSLLFATSGQQTQYF
>TRBD2|TRBV20-1|TRBJ2-1|few
TGCAGTGTCGGGGGGGGCTACAATGAGCAGTTCTTC
CSVGGGYNEQFF
>-|TRBV6-2/TRBV6-3|TRBJ2-7|-
TGTGCCACGCTAAGCGGCCCCTCGGGCTACGAGCAGTACTTC
CATLSGPSGYEQYF
>TRBD2|TRBV3-1|TRBJ2-1|few
TGTGCCAGCAGCCAAAATGGACTAGCGGGGGGGTTACCTGAGCAGTTCTTC
CASSQNGLAGGLPEQFF
>-|TRBV12-3/TRBV12-4|TRBJ2-1|-
TGTGCCAGCTCCCCGAGGACCAACTCCTACAATGAGCAGTTCTTC
CASSPRTNSYNEQFF
>-|TRBV7-3|TRBJ2-2|-
TGTGCCAGCAGCCGGACATCCCCTGCGAACACCGGGGAGCTGTTTTTT
CASSRTSPANTGELFF
>-|TRBV6-6|TRBJ1-5|-
TGTGCCAGCATACAGGGAATGGGTCAGCCCCAGCATTTT
CASIQGMGQPQHF
>-|TRBV20-1|TRBJ2-5|few
TGCAGTGCTACCGGAGGGACGGGGGAGACCCAGTACTTC
CSATGGTGETQYF
>TRBD2|TRBV5-1|TRBJ2-1|many
TGCGCCAGCAGCCCAACTAGCGGGAGGGCCTCCTACAATGAGCAGTTCTTC
CASSPTSGRASYNEQFF
>-|TRBV10-3|TRBJ2-6|-
TGTGCCATCAGTGAGACTGACACTAGTACCTCTGGGGCCAACGTCCTGACTTTC
CAISETDTSTSGANVLTF
>-|TRBV20-1|TRBJ2-1|many
TGCAGTGCTAGAATAACAACGGATGAGCAGTTCTTC
CSARITTDEQFF
>-|TRBV7-9|TRBJ2-1|-
TGTGCCAGCAGCTTAGCCCGCGGGACAGATTACAATGAGCAGTTCTTC
CASSLARGTDYNEQFF
>TRBD1|TRBV6-5|TRBJ2-7|-
TGTGCCAGCCGGGACAGGGTCAACGAGCAGTACTTC
CASRDRVNEQYF
>-|TRBV29-1|TRBJ2-1|few
TGCAGCGTCCGAGCCGGGACTCCCTGGAATGAGCAGTTCTTC
CSVRAGTPWNEQFF